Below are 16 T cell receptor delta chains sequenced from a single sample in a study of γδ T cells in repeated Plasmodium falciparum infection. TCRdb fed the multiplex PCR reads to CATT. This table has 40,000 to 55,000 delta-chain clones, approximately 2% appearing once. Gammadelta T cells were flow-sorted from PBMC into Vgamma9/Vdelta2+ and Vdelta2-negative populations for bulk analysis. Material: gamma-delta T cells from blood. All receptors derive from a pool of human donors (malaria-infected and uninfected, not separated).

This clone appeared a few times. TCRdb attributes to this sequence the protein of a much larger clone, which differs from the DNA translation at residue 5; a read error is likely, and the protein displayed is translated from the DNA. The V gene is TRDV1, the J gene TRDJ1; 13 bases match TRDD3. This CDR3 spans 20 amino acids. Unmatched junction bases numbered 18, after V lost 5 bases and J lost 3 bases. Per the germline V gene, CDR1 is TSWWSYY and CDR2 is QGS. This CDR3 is CALGYAFPYWGIRGADKLIF. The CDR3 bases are TGTGCTCTTGGGTACGCATTCCCTTACTGGGGGATACGGGGGGCCGATAAACTCATCTTT.

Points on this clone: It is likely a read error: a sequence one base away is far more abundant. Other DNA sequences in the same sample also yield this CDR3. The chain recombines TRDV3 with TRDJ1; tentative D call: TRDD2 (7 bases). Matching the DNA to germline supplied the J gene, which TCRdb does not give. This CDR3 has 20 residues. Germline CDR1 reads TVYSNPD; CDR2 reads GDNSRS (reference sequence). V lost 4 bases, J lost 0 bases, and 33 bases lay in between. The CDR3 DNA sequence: TGTGCCTGTAAAAAACTTCCTATTTGGGTGTTGGGGGCCCACACCGATAAACTCATCTTT. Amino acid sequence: CACKKLPIWVLGAHTDKLIF.

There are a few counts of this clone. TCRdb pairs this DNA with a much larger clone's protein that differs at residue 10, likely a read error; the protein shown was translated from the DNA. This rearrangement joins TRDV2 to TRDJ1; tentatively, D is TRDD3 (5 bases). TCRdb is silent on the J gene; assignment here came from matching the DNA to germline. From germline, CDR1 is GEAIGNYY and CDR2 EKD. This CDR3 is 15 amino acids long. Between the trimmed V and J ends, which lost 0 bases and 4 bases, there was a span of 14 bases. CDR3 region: CACDTVGVPNDKLIF. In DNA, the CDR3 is TGTGCCTGTGACACCGTTGGGGTGCCTAACGATAAACTCATCTTT.

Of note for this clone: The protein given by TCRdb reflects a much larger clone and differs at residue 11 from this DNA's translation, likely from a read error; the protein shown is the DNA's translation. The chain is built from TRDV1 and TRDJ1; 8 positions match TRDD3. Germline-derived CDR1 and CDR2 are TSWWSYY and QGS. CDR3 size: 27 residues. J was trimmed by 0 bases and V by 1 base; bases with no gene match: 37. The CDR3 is CALGERVVFVGLATGGLSYPYTDKLIF. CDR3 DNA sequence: TGTGCTCTTGGGGAACGAGTAGTCTTCGTCGGCCTAGCTACTGGGGGGTTATCATACCCTTACACCGATAAACTCATCTTT.

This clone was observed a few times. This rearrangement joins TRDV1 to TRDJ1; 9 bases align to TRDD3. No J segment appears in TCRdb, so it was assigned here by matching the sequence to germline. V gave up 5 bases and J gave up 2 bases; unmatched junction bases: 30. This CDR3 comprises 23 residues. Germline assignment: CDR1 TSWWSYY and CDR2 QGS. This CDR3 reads CALGNSFLRGIQVPSKCTDKLIF. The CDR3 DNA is TGTGCTCTTGGGAACTCCTTCCTTCGGGGGATACAAGTCCCCTCGAAGTGTACCGATAAACTCATCTTT.

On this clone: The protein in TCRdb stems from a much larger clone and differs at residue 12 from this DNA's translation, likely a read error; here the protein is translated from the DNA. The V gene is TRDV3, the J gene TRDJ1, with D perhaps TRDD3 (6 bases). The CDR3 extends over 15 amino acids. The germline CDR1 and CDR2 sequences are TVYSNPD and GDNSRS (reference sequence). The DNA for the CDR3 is TGTGCCTTTAAACGTACTGGGCGGTACACCGATAGACTCATCTTT. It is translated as CAFKRTGRYTDRLIF.

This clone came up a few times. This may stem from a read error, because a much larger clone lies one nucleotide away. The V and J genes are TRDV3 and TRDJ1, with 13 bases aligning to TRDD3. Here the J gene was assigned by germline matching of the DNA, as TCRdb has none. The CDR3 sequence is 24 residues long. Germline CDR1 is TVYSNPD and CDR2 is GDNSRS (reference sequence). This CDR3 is CALYRLPSIYWGIRPSPYTDKLIF. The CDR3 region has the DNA TGTGCTCTCTACCGCCTTCCCTCCATTTACTGGGGGATACGACCTAGTCCGTACACCGATAAACTCATCTTT. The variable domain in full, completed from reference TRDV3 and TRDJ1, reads CDKVTQSSPDQTVASGSEVVLLCTYDTVYSNPDLFWYRIRPDYSFQFVFYGDNSRSEGADFTQGRFSVKHILTQKAFHLVISPVRTEDSATYYCALYRLPSIYWGIRPSPYTDKLIFGKGTRVTVEP.

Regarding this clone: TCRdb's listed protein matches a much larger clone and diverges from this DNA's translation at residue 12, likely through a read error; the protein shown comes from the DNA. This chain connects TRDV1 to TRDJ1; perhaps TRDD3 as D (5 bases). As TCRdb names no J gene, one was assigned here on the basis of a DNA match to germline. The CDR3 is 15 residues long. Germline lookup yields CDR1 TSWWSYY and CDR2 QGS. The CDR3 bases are TGTGCTCTTGGGGAAGTTGCCGGGATCACCGATAGACTCATCTTT. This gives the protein CALGEVAGITDRLIF.

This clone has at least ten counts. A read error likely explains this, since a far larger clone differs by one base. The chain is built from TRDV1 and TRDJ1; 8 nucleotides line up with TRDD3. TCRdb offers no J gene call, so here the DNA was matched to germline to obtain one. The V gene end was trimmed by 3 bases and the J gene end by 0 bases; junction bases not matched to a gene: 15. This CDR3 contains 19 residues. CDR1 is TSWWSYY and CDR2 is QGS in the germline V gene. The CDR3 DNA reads TGTGCTCTTGGGGAGCTTCGGGGAGAGTGGGGGATGTACACCGATAAACTCATCTTT. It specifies CALGELRGEWGMYTDKLIF.

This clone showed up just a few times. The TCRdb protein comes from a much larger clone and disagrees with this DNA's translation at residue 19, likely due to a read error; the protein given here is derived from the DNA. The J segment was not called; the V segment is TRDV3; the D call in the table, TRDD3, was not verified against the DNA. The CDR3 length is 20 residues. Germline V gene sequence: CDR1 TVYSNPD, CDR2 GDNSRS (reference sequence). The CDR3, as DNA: TGTGCCTTTGCTAGGGTGGGAGCTGAGGGGATACGGATGTACACCGATAAACTCACCTTT. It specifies CAFARVGAEGIRMYTDKLTF.

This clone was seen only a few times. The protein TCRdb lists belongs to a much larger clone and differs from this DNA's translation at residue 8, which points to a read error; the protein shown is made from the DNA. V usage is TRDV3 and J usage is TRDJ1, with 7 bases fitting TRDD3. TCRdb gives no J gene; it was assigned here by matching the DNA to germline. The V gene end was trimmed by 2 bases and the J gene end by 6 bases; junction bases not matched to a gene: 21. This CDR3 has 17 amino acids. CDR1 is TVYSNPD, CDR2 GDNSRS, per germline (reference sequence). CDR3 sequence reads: CAFHESGSGDDSYKLIF. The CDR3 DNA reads TGTGCCTTTCATGAGTCTGGCTCGGGGGATGACTCCTATAAACTCATCTTT.

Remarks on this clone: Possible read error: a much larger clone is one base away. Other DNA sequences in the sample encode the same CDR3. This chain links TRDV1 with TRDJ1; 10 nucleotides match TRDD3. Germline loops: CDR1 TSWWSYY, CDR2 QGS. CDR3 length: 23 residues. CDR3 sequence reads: CALGEGSFPSFVLGDGYTDKLIF. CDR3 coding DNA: TGCGCTCTTGGGGAAGGCTCTTTCCCTTCGTTCGTACTGGGGGATGGATACACCGATAAACTCATCTTT.

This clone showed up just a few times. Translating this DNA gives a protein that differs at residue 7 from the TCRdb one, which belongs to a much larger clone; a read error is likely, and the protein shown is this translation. Written as DNA, the CDR3 is TGTGCCTTTAGCGGGCCCCTCTACGTGTACTGGGGGATCGCCTACGATAAACTCATCTTT. It is translated as CAFSGPLYVYWGIAYDKLIF. The chain employs TRDV3 and TRDJ1, with 10 bases aligning to TRDD3. V dropped 0 bases and J dropped 4; count of bases not matched to a gene: 23. There are 20 residues in the CDR3. The germline CDR1 and CDR2 sequences are TVYSNPD and GDNSRS (reference sequence).

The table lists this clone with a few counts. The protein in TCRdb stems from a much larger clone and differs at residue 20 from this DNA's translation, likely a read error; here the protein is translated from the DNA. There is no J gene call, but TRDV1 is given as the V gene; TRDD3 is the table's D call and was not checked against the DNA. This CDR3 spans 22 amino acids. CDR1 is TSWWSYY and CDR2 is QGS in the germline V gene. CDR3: CALGELCPHLLGDTIYTDKRIF. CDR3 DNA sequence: TGTGCTCTTGGGGAACTCTGCCCTCATCTACTGGGGGATACCATATACACCGATAAACGCATCTTT.

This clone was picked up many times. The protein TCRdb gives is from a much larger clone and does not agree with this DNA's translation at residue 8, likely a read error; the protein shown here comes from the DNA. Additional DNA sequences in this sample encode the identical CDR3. CDR3 sequence (DNA): TGTGCTCTTGGGGAGATTTCCTGCTTGTACTGGGGGATACGTTCACCGACCGATAAACTCATCTTT. It encodes CALGEISCLYWGIRSPTDKLIF. The chain joins TRDV1 to TRDJ1; 13 nucleotides align to TRDD3. Trimming cost V 3 bases and J 2 bases; bases outside gene matches: 21. CDR1 is TSWWSYY and CDR2 is QGS in the germline V gene. The length of the CDR3 is 22 residues.

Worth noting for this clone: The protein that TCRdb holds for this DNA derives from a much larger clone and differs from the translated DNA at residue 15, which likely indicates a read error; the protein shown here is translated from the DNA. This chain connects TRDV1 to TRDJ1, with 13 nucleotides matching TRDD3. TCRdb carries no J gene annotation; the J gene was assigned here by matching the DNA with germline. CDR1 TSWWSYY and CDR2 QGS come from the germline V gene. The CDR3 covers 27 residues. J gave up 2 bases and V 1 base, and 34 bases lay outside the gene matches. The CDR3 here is CALGEPSYYVLFDGHWGIRVRTDKLIF. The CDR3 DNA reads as TGTGCTCTTGGGGAACCGTCATACTACGTCCTATTTGATGGGCACTGGGGGATACGCGTTAGGACCGATAAACTCATCTTT.